This entry concerns a single T cell receptor beta chain. This sample is part of a study of blood T cell repertoires in COVID-19. For the study at large: Specimens from acute and convalescent COVID-19 originated in the United States, Italy and Spain. PBMCs, B-cell-depleted T cells, or T cells were the source of the cDNA or gDNA that made up the material.

V lost 2 bases and J lost 7, with 14 bases in between. The germline V gene encodes CDR1 GTSNPN and CDR2 SVGIG (reference sequence). The CDR3 length is 14 residues. As processed by the authors: The authors estimated nucleated cell counts from reference gene primer amplification. Profiled with immunoSEQ multiplex PCR; TCRdb holds only in-frame clones, not every one. The V and J calls and clone size were taken over from that table, and D and trimming were inferred from the DNA. The sample shows 400,000 to 550,000 clones, 85% to 90% of them seen only once. The chain joins TRBV30 to TRBJ2-2; tentatively, D is TRBD2 (7 bases). The sample taken for sequencing was peripheral blood. The TCR comes from a woman aged 25 to 45 with acute or convalescent COVID-19. CDR3 residues: CAWSLRGAGGELFF. CDR3 bases: TGTGCCTGGAGTCTCCGGGGGGCAGGCGGGGAGCTGTTTTTT.